The clone carrying this TCR beta chain was recorded a few times. Its target is unknown. Preparation of the TCRbeta library involved a method that used unique molecular identifiers. Each CDR3 protein is one row after TCRdb ran MiXCR on the PCR reads. The sample has 95,000 to 150,000 distinct CDR3 sequences, under 30% seen once. These data are taken from a study of T-cell reconstitution after alpha-beta-depleted transplantation in children. General study results and limits: At the one-year point after transplant, T-cell counts and TCRbeta diversity were found to come mostly from T cells that had been newly produced.

CDR1 GTSNPN and CDR2 SVGIG come from the germline V gene (reference sequence). This CDR3 is built from 12 residues. The germline V and J ends were trimmed by 0 bases and 3 bases, with 3 bases remaining between them. V gene TRBV30 combines with J gene TRBJ2-1; no definite D call. Sequenced here: PBMCs, mostly from graft donor cells, sampled 180 days after TCRalphabeta/CD19-depleted stem cell transplant. This clonotype was obtained from a male patient aged 2-10 years who had a stem cell transplant for chronic granulomatous disease, so the T cells may come from the graft donor. The CDR3 region has the DNA TGTGCCTGGAGTGTACTCTACAATGAGCAGTTCTTC. This encodes CAWSVLYNEQFF. The variable domain in full, with the rest retrieved from reference TRBV30 and TRBJ2-1, is SQTIHQWPATLVQPVGSPLSLECTVEGTSNPNLYWYRQAAGRGLQLLFYSVGIGQISSEVPQNLSASRPQDRQFILSSKKLLLSDSGFYLCAWSVLYNEQFFGPGTRLTVL.